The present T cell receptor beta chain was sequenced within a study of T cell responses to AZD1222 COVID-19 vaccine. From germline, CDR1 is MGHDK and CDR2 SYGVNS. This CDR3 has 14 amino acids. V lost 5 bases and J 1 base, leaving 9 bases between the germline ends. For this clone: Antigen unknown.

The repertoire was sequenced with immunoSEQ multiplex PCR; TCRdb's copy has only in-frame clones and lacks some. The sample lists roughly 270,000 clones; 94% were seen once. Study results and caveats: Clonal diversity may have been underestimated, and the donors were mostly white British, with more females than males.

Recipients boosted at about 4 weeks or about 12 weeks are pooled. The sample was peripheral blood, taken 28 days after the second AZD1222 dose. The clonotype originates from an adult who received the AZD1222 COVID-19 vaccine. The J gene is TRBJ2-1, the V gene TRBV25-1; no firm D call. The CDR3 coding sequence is TGTGCCAGCAGTCGAATGGGGTCCTACAATGAGCAGTTCTTC. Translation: CASSRMGSYNEQFF.